The next 5 T cell receptor beta chains were all read from a single sample in a study. TCRdb redid the calling of the 5' RACE reads with MiXCR, one entry per CDR3 protein. The data contain 20,000 to 25,000 distinct CDR3 sequences, more than 30% of them seen just once; the ten biggest clones take up 2.2%. Input material: tumor-infiltrating naive CD4+ T cells sorted from the breast tumor. Regarding subset: naive CD4+ T cells, CD4+CD45RA+CD25-. The receptors were sampled from a female donor with breast cancer.

This clonotype was seen only a few times. The V gene is TRBV6-1, the J gene TRBJ2-7; unclear D gene. The V gene's germline CDR1 is MNHNS and CDR2 SASEGT. The CDR3 is 18 amino acids. V lost 4 bases and J lost 3, with 25 bases in between. CDR3 protein: CASSGSIFVQSSGYEQYF. CDR3 nucleotides: TGTGCCAGCAGTGGTAGTATCTTCGTCCAATCCTCGGGCTACGAGCAGTACTTC.

This clonotype was counted a few times. The DNA for the CDR3 is TGCAGCGTTGAAGGACAGCACATGAACACTGAAGCTTTCTTT. Protein product: CSVEGQHMNTEAFF. J is TRBJ1-1 and V is TRBV29-1; D is perhaps TRBD1 (5 bases). Per germline, CDR1 SQVTM and CDR2 ANQGSEA. Trimming took 1 base from V and 0 from J, leaving 9 bases between them. This CDR3 has 14 amino acids.

This clonotype came up a few times. A read error may explain this, as a much larger clone is one base away. The V gene is TRBV6-5, the J gene TRBJ2-1; no firm D call. Per germline, CDR1 MNHEY and CDR2 SVGAGI. Trimming took off 8 bases at V and 0 bases at J, with 14 bases between the two ends. The CDR3 loop spans 15 amino acids. The CDR3 loop reads CASGISLSSYNEQFF. As DNA, the CDR3 is TGTGCCAGCGGGATCTCGTTAAGCTCCTACAATGAGCAGTTCTTC.

This clonotype was counted many times. The chain uses TRBV27 and TRBJ2-1; 11 nucleotides align to TRBD2. J gave up 3 bases and V 4 bases, and 2 bases lay outside the gene matches. CDR3 size: 15 residues. CDR1 and CDR2 (germline): MNHEY, SMNVEV (reference sequence). CDR3 loop: CASSSGTSGYNEQFF. Here the CDR3 DNA reads TGTGCCAGCAGTTCCGGGACTAGCGGCTACAATGAGCAGTTCTTC.

This clonotype is termed medium-sized. DNA for the CDR3: TGCAGTGCTATAGCGTCTAGCGGAAGCACAGATACGCAGTATTTT. It encodes CSAIASSGSTDTQYF. The chain is built from TRBV20-1 and TRBJ2-3; 7 bases match TRBD2. The CDR3 is 15 residues long. The germline V gene encodes CDR1 DFQATT and CDR2 SNEGSKA (reference sequence). V lost 4 bases, J lost 0 bases, and 7 bases stayed unmatched.